The 11 T cell receptor beta chains below all came from one sample that was sequenced in a study of CD8+ T cells in alopecia areata. Extracted RNA was reverse transcribed, and the resulting cDNA served as sequencing template. The data were produced by immunoSEQ multiplex PCR, yet TCRdb's version contains in-frame clones alone and is incomplete. This sample has 140,000 to 150,000 clones; approximately 65% occur once, and the top ten carry 35% to 40%. Sequenced material: CD8+ T cells sorted from blood. The receptors here all came from a human donor in good health.

The chain employs TRBV19 and TRBJ1-2; the match to TRBD1 covers 8 bases. V lost 3 bases and J lost 3; bases outside the gene matches: 15. The CDR3 consists of 18 residues. Per the germline V gene, CDR1 is LNHDA and CDR2 is SQIVND (reference sequence). CDR3 residues: CASSIPEPQGERYYGYTF. The CDR3 nucleotides read TGTGCCAGTAGTATCCCTGAACCACAGGGGGAAAGGTACTATGGCTACACCTTC.

V and J are TRBV7-2 and TRBJ2-1, with 13 nucleotides matching TRBD2. Germline V gene data show CDR1 as SGHTA and CDR2 as FQGNSA. V shed 6 bases and J 3 bases; nucleotides not matched to a gene: 8. This CDR3 has 17 amino acids. The CDR3 DNA sequence: TGTGCCAGCAGTTCCTGGACTAGCGGGAGTGTCTACAATGAGCAGTTCTTC. It is translated as CASSSWTSGSVYNEQFF.

The chain carries TRBV7-2 and TRBJ2-7, with 11 positions matching TRBD1. V shed 3 bases and J 1 base; nucleotides not matched to a gene: 2. CDR3 size: 15 residues. Germline values: CDR1 SGHTA, CDR2 FQGNSA. The CDR3 DNA is TGTGCCAGCAGCTTCCGGGACAGGGGGTCCTACGAGCAGTACTTC. Translation gives CASSFRDRGSYEQYF.

The chain joins TRBV29-1 to TRBJ2-1; D gene ambiguous. V lost 2 bases, J lost 9 bases, and 8 bases lay in between. Germline values: CDR1 SQVTM, CDR2 ANQGSEA. The CDR3 length is 11 residues. The CDR3 DNA is TGCAGCGTTGAATCTGCAAGTGAGCAGTTCTTC. This gives the protein CSVESASEQFF.

This chain uses TRBV9 with TRBJ2-1; 7 bases map to TRBD1. With V trimmed by 3 bases and J by 6 bases, 6 bases remained unmatched. Germline V lookup: CDR1 SGDLS, CDR2 YYNGEE. The CDR3 is 14 amino acids. The CDR3 loop is CASSASGQPNEQFF. DNA of the CDR3: TGTGCCAGCAGCGCTTCGGGACAGCCCAATGAGCAGTTCTTC.

The chain couples TRBV29-1 to TRBJ2-1, with no clear D. Trimming shortened V by 4 bases and J by 10 bases, and 14 bases separated the two germline ends. Per germline, CDR1 SQVTM and CDR2 ANQGSEA. The CDR3 sequence is 12 residues long. Here the CDR3 reads CSVVSGAGEQFF. CDR3 coding DNA: TGCAGCGTTGTATCGGGTGCCGGGGAGCAGTTCTTC.

This clone was detected a few times. The gene calls are TRBV29-1 and TRBJ2-7; TRBD1 might be the D (5 bases). CDR3 length equals 15 residues. Germline V gives CDR1 SQVTM, CDR2 ANQGSEA. Deletions cut 0 bases from V and 2 bases from J, with 14 bases between. CDR3 coding DNA: TGCAGCGTTGAAGATATCGGACACCTAACCTACGAGCAGTACTTC. Translating it yields CSVEDIGHLTYEQYF.

The gene calls are TRBV27 and TRBJ2-7; 8 bases line up with TRBD2. With V trimmed by 5 bases and J by 6 bases, 12 bases remained unmatched. Germline V gene sequence: CDR1 MNHEY, CDR2 SMNVEV (reference sequence). CDR3 length: 15 residues. The CDR3 bases are TGTGCCAGCAGTACCGGGGGGGTGCCCTTCGTCGAGCAGTACTTC. Its protein product is CASSTGGVPFVEQYF.

The rearrangement links TRBV13 to TRBJ1-1; D is unclear. CDR3 length: 13 amino acids. The germline gives CDR1 PRHDT, CDR2 FYEKMQ (reference sequence). Trimming left V 7 bases short and J 4 bases short, with 13 bases between. CDR3 DNA sequence: TGTGCCAGCACCCCACAGTTTCGCACTGAAGCTTTCTTT. Its protein is CASTPQFRTEAFF.

The J gene is TRBJ2-3, the V gene TRBV29-1, with TRBD2 matching over 11 bases. Trimming took 4 bases from V and 6 from J; bases not matched to a gene: 6. CDR1 SQVTM and CDR2 ANQGSEA come from the germline V gene. The CDR3 contains 14 residues. The CDR3 spells CSVVISGRGDTQYF. The CDR3 nucleotides read TGCAGCGTTGTCATTAGCGGGAGGGGTGATACGCAGTATTTT.

This clone has only one observation. The rearrangement links TRBV5-6 to TRBJ1-3, with D tentatively TRBD1 (6 bases). Germline V CDR1 and CDR2: SGHDT, YYEEEE. This CDR3 region has 15 residues. The V gene lost 6 bases and the J gene lost 2 bases, with 15 bases spanning the gap. CDR3 protein: CASNSGAGAGNTIYF. CDR3 nucleotides: TGTGCCAGCAATAGCGGTGCAGGGGCTGGAAACACCATATATTTT.